This T cell receptor beta chain was sequenced during a study of vaccination and CD4 T cells after COVID-19. With the Oncomine TCR Beta short-read assay, DNA from cultured CD4+ T cells was sequenced. Each CDR3 protein is one row after TCRdb ran MiXCR on the PCR reads. Of under 25,000 distinct CDR3 sequences in the sample, around two fifths were seen once. Treatment described: approximately 11-day PBMC culture with coronavirus spike peptide pools or control peptides (ViraFEST assay). CDR1 and CDR2 (germline): MDHEN, SYDVKM. The CDR3 sequence is 15 residues long. Trimming removed 3 bases at V and 8 bases at J, with 17 bases between. Note on this clonotype: Antigen unknown.

The V gene is TRBV28, the J gene TRBJ1-3; weak D call: TRBD1 (6 bases). The TCR comes from a human donor who had recovered from COVID-19. The sequencing input was CD4+ T cells from blood, cultured in vitro. The CDR3 reads CASSLGGGLRDTIYF. The CDR3 DNA follows: TGTGCCAGCAGTTTGGGAGGGGGACTGAGGGACACCATATATTTT.